The sequence of this TCR beta chain was determined in a study of T cells after yellow fever vaccination. TCRdb re-called the 5' RACE reads with MiXCR, one entry per CDR3 protein. The repertoire has about 360,000 distinct CDR3 sequences, 6.2% of them found once; the top ten carry over 14%. The CDR3 sequence is 14 residues long. The V gene's germline CDR1 is SQVTM and CDR2 ANQGSEA. V lost 7 bases, J lost 4 bases, and 16 bases lay in between. Only a few counts were recorded for this clonotype. The gene calls are TRBV29-1 and TRBJ2-2; the D gene is possibly TRBD2 (6 bases). This TCR was sampled from a man aged 25-40 years who received the YFV17D yellow fever vaccine. The sequences come from PBMCs, collected 5 days after the yellow fever booster vaccination. In DNA, the CDR3 is TGCAGCGAGAGGACTAAAGCCACCACCGGGGAGCTGTTTTTT. Amino acid sequence: CSERTKATTGELFF.